What follows are 8 T cell receptor beta chains derived from one specimen sequenced in a study of cytomegalovirus exposure and HLA in healthy donors. The PCR made use of 60 Vbeta and 13 Jbeta primers. Clones were sequenced by immunoSEQ multiplex PCR, and TCRdb holds only the in-frame ones, with some missing. The sample contains about 83,000 clones, 65% to 80% of which appear only once. Source material: PBMCs. The receptors come from a man aged 55 to 70 in good health and CMV-seronegative.

The count of this clone is one. V gene TRBV7-8 combines with J gene TRBJ1-1, with 7 bases aligning to TRBD1. The CDR3 covers 15 residues. With 3 bases clipped from V and 2 bases from J, the junction kept 6 bases outside the gene matches. Germline V gene data show CDR1 as SGHVS and CDR2 as FQNEAQ. CDR3 sequence: CASSFSGQANTEAFF. In nucleotides, the CDR3 is TGTGCCAGCAGCTTCTCCGGACAGGCAAACACTGAAGCTTTCTTT.

This chain connects TRBV5-1 to TRBJ1-1, with D maybe TRBD1 (6 bases). The CDR3 has 14 amino acids. With 3 bases removed from V and 9 bases from J, the gap between germline ends came to 18 bases. Germline V gene lookup returns CDR1 SGHRS and CDR2 YFSETQ. The CDR3 DNA follows: TGCGCCAGCAGCTCTGCCGGGGGGGCGCAAAAAGCTTTCTTT. It is translated as CASSSAGGAQKAFF.

CDR3 in amino acids: CASSLAFSGGADTQYF. The CDR3, as DNA: TGTGCCAGCAGCTTGGCCTTTAGCGGGGGTGCAGATACGCAGTATTTT. The chain combines TRBV5-4 with TRBJ2-3, with 9 bases identical to TRBD2. The CDR3 is 16 amino acids. With 0 bases clipped from V and 4 bases from J, the junction kept 6 bases outside the gene matches. The germline V gene has CDR1 SGHNT and CDR2 YYREEE (reference sequence).

This sequence joins TRBV7-8 and TRBJ2-2; 12 positions agree with TRBD2. Germline V CDR1 and CDR2: SGHVS, FQNEAQ. With V trimmed by 2 bases and J by 0 bases, 4 bases remained unmatched. The CDR3 extends over 18 amino acids. The CDR3 DNA reads TGTGCCAGCAGCTTAACGGCTAGCGGGGGGGCGAACACCGGGGAGCTGTTTTTT. Its protein is CASSLTASGGANTGELFF.

The chain couples TRBV4-1 to TRBJ2-5; 8 nucleotides agree with TRBD1. The CDR3 covers 15 residues. The J segment lost 2 bases and the V segment lost 3 bases, leaving 5 bases of the junction unmatched. Germline CDR1 MGHRA, CDR2 YSYEKL. The CDR3 DNA reads TGCGCCAGCAGCCAGACAGGGGCAGGTCAAGAGACCCAGTACTTC. Its protein product is CASSQTGAGQETQYF.

This clone showed up just a few times. J is TRBJ2-2 and V is TRBV4-2, with 7 bases aligning to TRBD1. Trimming cost V 4 bases and J 6 bases; bases outside gene matches: 11. The germline V gene encodes CDR1 LGHNA and CDR2 YNFKEQ. This CDR3 contains 16 residues. The CDR3 DNA is TGTGCCAGCAGCCGAGAACAGGGGACGACCCCCGGGGAGCTGTTTTTT. This sequence encodes CASSREQGTTPGELFF.

This clone occurred a few times. V is TRBV30 and J is TRBJ1-6; tentatively, D is TRBD1 (6 bases). Deletions cut 0 bases from V and 7 bases from J, with 13 bases between. CDR3 length equals 15 residues. CDR1 is GTSNPN, CDR2 SVGIG, per germline (reference sequence). CDR3 nucleotides: TGTGCCTGGAGTGTACTCGGCAGGGGAAATTCACCCCTCCACTTT. Protein product: CAWSVLGRGNSPLHF.

The rearrangement uses TRBV21-1 and TRBJ1-1; TRBD1 is taken as the D call from the table, unchecked against the DNA. TRBV21-1 is an annotated pseudogene. The CDR3 loop spans 18 amino acids. The CDR3 coding sequence is TGTGCCAGCAGCAAACACGGGGACAGGGCGGGACTGAACACTGAAGCTTTCTTT. It yields the protein CASSKHGDRAGLNTEAFF.